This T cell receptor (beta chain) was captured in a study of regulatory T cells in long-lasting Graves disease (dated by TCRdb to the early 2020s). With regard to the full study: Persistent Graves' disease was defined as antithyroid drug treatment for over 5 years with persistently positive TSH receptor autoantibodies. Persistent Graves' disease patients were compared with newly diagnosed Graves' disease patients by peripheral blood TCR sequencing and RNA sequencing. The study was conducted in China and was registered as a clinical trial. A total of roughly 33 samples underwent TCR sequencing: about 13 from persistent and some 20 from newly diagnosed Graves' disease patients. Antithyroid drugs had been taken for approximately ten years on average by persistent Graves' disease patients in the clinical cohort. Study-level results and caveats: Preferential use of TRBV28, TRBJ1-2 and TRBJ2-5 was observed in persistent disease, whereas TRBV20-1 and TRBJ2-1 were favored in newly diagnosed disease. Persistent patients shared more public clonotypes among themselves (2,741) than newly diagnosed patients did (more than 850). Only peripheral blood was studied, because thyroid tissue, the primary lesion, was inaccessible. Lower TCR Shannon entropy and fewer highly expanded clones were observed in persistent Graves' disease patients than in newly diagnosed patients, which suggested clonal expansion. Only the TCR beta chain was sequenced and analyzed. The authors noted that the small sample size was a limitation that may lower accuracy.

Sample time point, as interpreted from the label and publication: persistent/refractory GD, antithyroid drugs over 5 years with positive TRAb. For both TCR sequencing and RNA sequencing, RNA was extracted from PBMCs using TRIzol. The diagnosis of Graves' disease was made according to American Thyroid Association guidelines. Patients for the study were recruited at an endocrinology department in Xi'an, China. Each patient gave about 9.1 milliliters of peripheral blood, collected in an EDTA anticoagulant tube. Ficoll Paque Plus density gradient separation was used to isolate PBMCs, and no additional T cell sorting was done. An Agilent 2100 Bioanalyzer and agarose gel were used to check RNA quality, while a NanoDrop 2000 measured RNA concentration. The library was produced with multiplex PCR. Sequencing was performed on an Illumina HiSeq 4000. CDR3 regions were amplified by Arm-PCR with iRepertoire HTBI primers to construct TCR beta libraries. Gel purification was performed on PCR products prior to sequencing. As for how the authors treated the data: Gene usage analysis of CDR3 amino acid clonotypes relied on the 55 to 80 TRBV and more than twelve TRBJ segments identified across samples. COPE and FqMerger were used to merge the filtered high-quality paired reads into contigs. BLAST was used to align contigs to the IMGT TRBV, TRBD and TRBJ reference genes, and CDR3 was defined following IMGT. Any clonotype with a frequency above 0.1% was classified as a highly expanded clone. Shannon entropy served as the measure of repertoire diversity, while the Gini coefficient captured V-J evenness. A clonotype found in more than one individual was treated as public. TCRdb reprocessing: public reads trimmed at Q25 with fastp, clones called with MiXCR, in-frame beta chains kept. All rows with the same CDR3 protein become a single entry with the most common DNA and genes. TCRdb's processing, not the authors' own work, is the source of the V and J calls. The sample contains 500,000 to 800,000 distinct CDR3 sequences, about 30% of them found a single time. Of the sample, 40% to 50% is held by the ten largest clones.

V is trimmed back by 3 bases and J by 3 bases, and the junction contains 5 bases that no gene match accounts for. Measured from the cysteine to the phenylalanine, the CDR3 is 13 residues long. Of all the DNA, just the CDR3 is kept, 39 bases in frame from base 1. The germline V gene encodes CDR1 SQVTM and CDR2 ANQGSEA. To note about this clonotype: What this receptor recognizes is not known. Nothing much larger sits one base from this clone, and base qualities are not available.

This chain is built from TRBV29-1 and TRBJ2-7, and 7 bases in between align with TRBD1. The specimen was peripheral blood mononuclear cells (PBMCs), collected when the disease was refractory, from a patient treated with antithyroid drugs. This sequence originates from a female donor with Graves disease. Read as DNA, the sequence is TGCAGCGTTGACGGACAGGTCGGCTACGAGCAGTACTTC. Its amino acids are CSVDGQVGYEQYF.